Shown below are 26 T cell receptor beta chains from a single sample sequenced in a study of a mutant IDH1 vaccine in newly diagnosed glioma. TCRdb's table, derived via immunoSEQ multiplex PCR, lists solely in-frame clones and lacks some. There are 11,000 or so clones in the sample; over 75% occur only once, and more than 4.5% lies in the top ten. Their target antigens are unknown. The time point here: week 5, during vaccination. Doses comprised 300 ug of mutant IDH1 20-mer peptide each, plus topical imiquimod. This sample comprised PBMCs, obtained from a glioma patient whose treatment included an IDH1 peptide vaccine. Receptors originate from a woman between 40 and 55 years old with glioma. Some clones in this sample may be carry-over from other donors' samples.

The V gene is TRBV7-6, the J gene TRBJ2-3; D is possibly TRBD2 (6 bases). Germline CDR1 SGHVS, CDR2 FNYEAQ. CDR3 length: 14 residues. V dropped 5 bases and J dropped 1 base, with 10 bases sitting between them. The CDR3 sequence: CASSQGLGTDTQYF. In DNA form, the CDR3 reads TGTGCCAGCAGCCAGGGACTTGGCACAGATACGCAGTATTTT. Based on the CDR3 plus reference TRBV7-6 and TRBJ2-3, the full variable domain is GAGVSQSPRYKVTKRGQDVALRCDPISGHVSLYWYRQALGQGPEFLTYFNYEAQQDKSGLPNDRFSAERPEGSISTLTIQRTEQRDSAMYRCASSQGLGTDTQYFGPGTRLTVL.

The CDR3 reads CASSQVSSSANTGELFF. DNA for the CDR3: TGCGCCAGCAGCCAAGTTTCTAGTAGCGCGAACACCGGGGAGCTGTTTTTT. The V call is TRBV4-1, the J call TRBJ2-2; possible D gene TRBD2, 5 bases. This CDR3 comprises 17 residues. The ends were cut back, 1 base at V and 0 bases at J, with 12 bases in the middle. CDR1 is MGHRA, CDR2 YSYEKL, per germline.

V gene TRBV7-2 combines with J gene TRBJ1-5; possible D gene TRBD1, 5 bases. The CDR3 is 14 residues long. Germline lookup yields CDR1 SGHTA and CDR2 FQGNSA. Trimming removed 3 bases at V and 7 bases at J, with 13 bases between. CDR3 bases: TGTGCCAGCAGCTTGGGGGGGTCAGGGCAGCCCCAGCATTTT. This codes for CASSLGGSGQPQHF.

The chain links TRBV5-1 to TRBJ2-3, with D uncertain. The germline V gene encodes CDR1 SGHRS and CDR2 YFSETQ. V lost 1 base, J lost 0 bases, and 12 bases lay in between. This CDR3 region has 16 residues. CDR3 residues: CASSLFPGASTDTQYF. The CDR3 DNA follows: TGCGCCAGCAGCTTGTTTCCCGGAGCTAGCACAGATACGCAGTATTTT.

This sequence joins TRBV4-2 and TRBJ1-5; D call uncertain. Per germline, CDR1 LGHNA and CDR2 YNFKEQ. CDR3 length: 16 residues. Trimming left V 0 bases short and J 0 bases short, with 9 bases between. The CDR3 spells CASSQDTQSSNQPQHF. The CDR3 nucleotides are TGTGCCAGCAGCCAAGATACGCAGAGTAGCAATCAGCCCCAGCATTTT.

The CDR3 bases are TGTGCCAGCACTCCGACAGAAGCTAATGAAAAACTGTTTTTT. Its protein is CASTPTEANEKLFF. The rearrangement uses TRBV2 and TRBJ1-4; TRBD1 might be the D (5 bases). Trimming took off 7 bases at V and 3 bases at J, with 12 bases between the two ends. Germline values: CDR1 SNHLY, CDR2 FYNNEI. CDR3 size: 14 residues.

The DNA of the CDR3 is TGTGCCATCAGTGGGGGGCAGATTAATTCACCCCTCCACTTT. This sequence encodes CAISGGQINSPLHF. The chain has TRBV10-3 and TRBJ1-6; possibly TRBD1 for D (6 bases). Germline V CDR1 and CDR2: ENHRY, SYGVKD. The CDR3 runs 14 residues. Trimming shortened V by 4 bases and J by 6 bases, and 10 bases separated the two germline ends.

The chain links TRBV6-5 to TRBJ2-3, with D unresolved. Germline CDR1 is MNHEY and CDR2 is SVGAGI. The germline V and J ends were trimmed by 3 bases and 2 bases, with 9 bases remaining between them. This CDR3 contains 14 residues. The CDR3 region is CASSYVAYTDTQYF. In DNA form, the CDR3 reads TGTGCCAGCAGTTATGTCGCTTACACAGATACGCAGTATTTT.

This sequence joins TRBV27 and TRBJ1-2; the D gene is possibly TRBD1 (6 bases). The V end lost 6 bases, the J end lost 4 bases, and 12 bases lay between the germline ends. The V gene's germline CDR1 is MNHEY and CDR2 SMNVEV (reference sequence). This CDR3 spans 13 amino acids. CDR3: CASRPRGLYGYTF. The CDR3, as DNA: TGTGCCAGCAGGCCCAGGGGCCTCTATGGCTACACCTTC.

This clone was observed a single time. The chain joins TRBV7-2 to TRBJ1-2; perhaps TRBD1 as D (5 bases). Trimming left V 1 base short and J 5 bases short, with 17 bases between. The CDR3 totals 16 residues. CDR1 SGHTA and CDR2 FQGNSA come from the germline V gene. CDR3: CASSLGTGSRLYGYTF. CDR3 nucleotide sequence: TGTGCCAGCAGCTTAGGTACAGGCTCCCGCCTATATGGCTACACCTTC.

Details on this clone: A junction end diverges from the germline sequence, so it may reflect a read error. The chain employs TRBV30 and TRBJ2-5, with 9 bases lining up with TRBD1. The end of the DNA is better explained by TRBJ2-7, so the J call may be wrong. This CDR3 spans 14 amino acids. Germline V gene sequence: CDR1 GTSNPN, CDR2 SVGIG (reference sequence). DNA for the CDR3: TGCGCCTGGGGGACAGGGAATAGAGGATACGAGCAGTACTTC. This gives the protein CAWGTGNRGYEQYF.

The chain carries TRBV10-3 and TRBJ1-1; D remains ambiguous. With 2 bases removed from V and 0 bases from J, the gap between germline ends came to 16 bases. In germline, CDR1 is ENHRY, CDR2 SYGVKD. The CDR3 has 17 amino acids. This chain's CDR3 is CAISEDPLGRMNTEAFF. CDR3 in DNA: TGTGCCATCAGTGAGGACCCGTTAGGGCGCATGAACACTGAAGCTTTCTTT.

The V gene is TRBV19, the J gene TRBJ2-1, with D perhaps TRBD1 (5 bases). Germline V lookup: CDR1 LNHDA, CDR2 SQIVND (reference sequence). CDR3 size: 12 residues. V was cut by 7 bases and J by 10 bases, with 14 bases left in between. The CDR3 bases are TGTGCCAGTAACAGGCCGCCCAGAGAGCAGTTCTTC. Translation gives CASNRPPREQFF.

This chain connects TRBV2 to TRBJ2-5; D not resolved. This CDR3 is built from 14 residues. Germline V gene sequence: CDR1 SNHLY, CDR2 FYNNEI. With 7 bases removed from V and 1 base from J, the gap between germline ends came to 13 bases. The CDR3 loop reads CASKQSEIQETQYF. In nucleotides, the CDR3 is TGTGCCAGCAAGCAGTCAGAAATCCAAGAGACCCAGTACTTC.

V and J are TRBV29-1 and TRBJ1-1, with no clear D. Trimming pared 0 bases from V and 6 bases from J, leaving 14 bases between. Germline loops: CDR1 SQVTM, CDR2 ANQGSEA. The CDR3 totals 14 residues. CDR3 sequence reads: CSVEDNMKHAEAFF. In DNA, the CDR3 is TGCAGCGTTGAAGATAACATGAAACACGCTGAAGCTTTCTTT. The whole variable domain, remainder taken from reference TRBV29-1 and TRBJ1-1, is SAVISQKPSRDICQRGTSLTIQCQVDSQVTMMFWYRQQPGQSLTLIATANQGSEATYESGFVIDKFPISRPNLTFSTLTVSNMSPEDSSIYLCSVEDNMKHAEAFFGQGTRLTVV.

The chain joins TRBV2 to TRBJ1-4; D perhaps matches TRBD1 (5 bases). The V gene's germline CDR1 is SNHLY and CDR2 FYNNEI. V was cut by 6 bases and J by 5 bases, with 16 bases left in between. The CDR3 is 15 residues long. The CDR3 bases are TGTGCCAGCAGGTGGGAGGGCAGGGTCAATGAAAAACTGTTTTTT. Translating gives CASRWEGRVNEKLFF.

On this clone itself: Germline is not matched at one junction end, which may reflect a read error. The chain has TRBV5-5 and TRBJ1-2; TRBD1 matches at 10 bases. The CDR3 contains 13 residues. Germline V CDR1 and CDR2: SGHKS, YYEKEE (reference sequence). CDR3 sequence reads: CASSSGQGYIRPF. The CDR3 DNA reads as TGTGCCAGCAGCTCGGGACAGGGGTACATCCGTCCCTTC. Variable domain in full (rest from reference TRBV5-5 and TRBJ1-2): DAGVTQSPTHLIKTRGQQVTLRCSPISGHKSVSWYQQVLGQGPQFIFQYYEKEERGRGNFPDRFSARQFPNYSSELNVNALLLGDSALYLCASSSGQGYIRPFGSGTRLTVV.

The gene calls are TRBV5-5 and TRBJ2-7; 10 nucleotides agree with TRBD2. J lost 3 bases, V lost 0 bases, and 3 bases had no gene match. The CDR3 length is 15 residues. Per the germline V gene, CDR1 is SGHKS and CDR2 is YYEKEE (reference sequence). The CDR3, as DNA: TGTGCCAGCAGCTTGGGTGCTAGCGGGGGCTACGAGCAGTACTTC. Protein product: CASSLGASGGYEQYF.

V gene TRBV19 combines with J gene TRBJ1-1; D possibly corresponds to TRBD1 (6 bases). This CDR3 comprises 15 residues. Trimming stripped 3 bases from V and 1 base from J, with 12 bases between. In germline, CDR1 is LNHDA, CDR2 SQIVND (reference sequence). The CDR3 DNA reads as TGTGCCAGTAGTATTACTTGGACAGCGAACACTGAAGCTTTCTTT. Translation gives CASSITWTANTEAFF. Using reference TRBV19 and TRBJ1-1 for the parts outside the CDR3, the full variable domain is DGGITQSPKYLFRKEGQNVTLSCEQNLNHDAMYWYRQDPGQGLRLIYYSQIVNDFQKGDIAEGYSVSREKKESFPLTVTSAQKNPTAFYLCASSITWTANTEAFFGQGTRLTVV.

The genes are TRBV7-9 and TRBJ2-7; 7 bases are a match to TRBD1. CDR3 length equals 15 residues. The germline V gene has CDR1 SEHNR and CDR2 FQNEAQ (reference sequence). V was clipped by 1 base and J by 5 bases; unmatched bases: 8. CDR3 sequence reads: CASSLVGRQGNEQYF. CDR3 nucleotides: TGTGCCAGCAGCTTAGTAGGGAGACAGGGAAACGAGCAGTACTTC. The full variable domain, completed using reference TRBV7-9 and TRBJ2-7, is DTGVSQNPRHKITKRGQNVTFRCDPISEHNRLYWYRQTLGQGPEFLTYFQNEAQLEKSRLLSDRFSAERPKGSFSTLEIQRTEQGDSAMYLCASSLVGRQGNEQYFGPGTRLTVT.

The chain links TRBV6-5 to TRBJ1-2, with 10 bases that match TRBD1. CDR1 is MNHEY and CDR2 is SVGAGI in the germline V gene. After removal of 2 bases from V and 6 bases from J, the junction contained 3 bases not matched to a gene. This CDR3 comprises 14 residues. The CDR3: CASSYQTGGDGYTF. The CDR3 region has the DNA TGTGCCAGCAGTTACCAGACAGGGGGCGATGGCTACACCTTC.

The genes are TRBV12-1 and TRBJ1-2; the table's D call of TRBD1 was not tested on the DNA. TRBV12-1 is an annotated pseudogene. This CDR3 has 12 residues. CDR3 region: CASSKSGNGYTF. Written as DNA, the CDR3 is TGTGCCAGCAGCAAATCAGGGAATGGCTACACCTTC.

The V call is TRBV6-1, the J call TRBJ1-2; D is possibly TRBD1 (6 bases). Deletions cut 0 bases from V and 4 bases from J, with 12 bases between. This CDR3 contains 15 residues. CDR1 MNHNS and CDR2 SASEGT come from the germline V gene. The chain's CDR3 is CASSEAQGSTYGYTF. For the CDR3, the DNA is TGTGCCAGCAGTGAAGCGCAGGGGTCCACCTATGGCTACACCTTC.

The genes are TRBV5-4 and TRBJ2-7; possible D gene TRBD1, 6 bases. The CDR3 is 14 residues long. Trimming stripped 4 bases from V and 6 bases from J, with 17 bases between. Germline loops: CDR1 SGHNT, CDR2 YYREEE (reference sequence). The CDR3 nucleotides read TGTGCCAGCAGCCCGGAGGCCACAGGGCGCGAGCAGTACTTC. Translated: CASSPEATGREQYF. The whole variable domain, filled in from reference TRBV5-4 and TRBJ2-7, reads ETGVTQSPTHLIKTRGQQVTLRCSSQSGHNTVSWYQQALGQGPQFIFQYYREEENGRGNFPPRFSGLQFPNYSSELNVNALELDDSALYLCASSPEATGREQYFGPGTRLTVT.

DNA for the CDR3: TGCGCCAGCAGCGCTGGGACAGGAGGTTACTCCGAGCAGTACTTC. Encoded protein: CASSAGTGGYSEQYF. The chain recombines TRBV5-1 with TRBJ2-7; 8 bases agree with TRBD1. The CDR3 extends over 15 amino acids. CDR1 SGHRS and CDR2 YFSETQ come from the germline V gene. Losses at the gene ends were 4 bases for V and 6 bases for J; bases not matched to a gene: 12.

The table lists this clone with a few counts. This rearrangement joins TRBV6-5 to TRBJ1-5; D call uncertain. With 9 bases removed from V and 5 bases from J, the gap between germline ends came to 5 bases. The length of the CDR3 is 10 residues. Germline-derived CDR1 and CDR2 are MNHEY and SVGAGI. The CDR3 sequence: CARPDQPQHF. CDR3 in DNA: TGTGCCAGGCCTGATCAGCCCCAGCATTTT.